This record covers a single T cell receptor beta chain. What it binds is unknown. There were only Caucasian adults among the donors, and all lived in Nashville, Tennessee. The data belong to a study of shared clonotypes between healthy human individuals. Study-wide results and limits: Clonotype sharing across donors was expected to vary with sequencing depth.

Sequenced by immunoSEQ multiplex PCR; TCRdb stores in-frame clones only, minus some. Of 400,000 to 500,000 clones in the sample, about three quarters were seen once. The junction had 4 bases not matched to a gene; V was cut back by 2 bases and J by 6 bases. CDR1 and CDR2 from the germline V gene are MNHEY and SMNVEV (reference sequence). The CDR3 has 14 amino acids. Sequencing used PBMCs. V usage is TRBV27 and J usage is TRBJ2-7; 10 nucleotides line up with TRBD2. This sequence originates from a woman in her 40s in good health. Some clones in this sample may be carry-over from other donors' samples. CDR3 amino acids: CASSLIAGGPEQYF. Here the CDR3 DNA reads TGTGCCAGCAGTTTAATAGCGGGAGGCCCCGAGCAGTACTTC.